This TCR beta chain was obtained from a study of CD8 T cells in Susac syndrome (dated by TCRdb to 2018 to 2020). Looking at the study overall: Whether CD8+ T cell activation and differentiation in Susac syndrome was antigen driven was tested using repertoire sequencing.

The paper as a whole reports these results and caveats: The number of individuals in the TCR sequencing and HLA analysis was acknowledged as relatively small.

About this clonotype itself: Its antigen is still unknown. No much larger clonotype is one base removed from it; base qualities were not supplied.

The junction shows trimming of 3 bases on V and 7 bases on J, and the gene matches do not reach 1 base of it. The CDR1 and CDR2 encoded by the germline V gene (reference sequence) are DFQATT and SNEGSKA. The CDR3 sequence holds 14 residues, the cysteine and phenylalanine included. Only the CDR3 region is kept as DNA, spanning 42 bases read in frame from base 1. RNA was extracted using the RNeasy kit, and about 0.5 to 1 ug of the RNA was reverse transcribed with random hexamers. TCR beta CDR3 regions were amplified with the immunoSEQ multiplex PCR assay covering 54 Vbeta and 13 Jbeta segments. To correct PCR amplification bias, a synthetic template baseline was used for both primer optimization and computational correction. The original pipeline was this. Reads were annotated to V, D and J genes per IMGT and analyzed with immunoSEQ Analyzer, keeping only productive sequences. Clonality was calculated as one minus the Shannon entropy normalized by log2 of the number of productive unique sequences. For each patient and control, public and private clones were evaluated among the 100 most prevalent clones. A clone was defined as Susac-specific if it was absent from the healthy and MS cohorts, from about a thousand published viral clones and from other ImmuneACCESS disease sequences. TCRdb reanalyzed the raw reads on its own, using fastp at Q25 for trimming and MiXCR for clone calling, and kept in-frame beta chains. Rows merge per CDR3 protein into single entries with the most common DNA and genes. These V and J calls originate from TCRdb's pipeline instead of the authors' own analysis. Here the sample has about 140,000 distinct CDR3 sequences; 90% to 95% occur a single time. Together, the top ten hold approximately 0.12% of the sample.

Peripheral blood CD8+ and CD4+ T cells from healthy donors, Susac syndrome patients and multiple sclerosis patients were profiled using high-throughput TCR beta sequencing. Multiple sclerosis controls were treatment-naive patients with stable or active relapsing-remitting disease fulfilling revised McDonald criteria. CD8+ TEMRA cells were enriched by FACS, while bulk CD8+ and CD4+ T cells were purified by magnetic negative isolation. Blood was drawn into EDTA tubes, processed within 24 hours, and PBMCs were isolated by density gradient centrifugation. PBMCs intended for TCR sequencing were cryopreserved in liquid nitrogen and were subsequently thawed in a 37 degrees C water bath. A purity of at least 90% was achieved for sorted or isolated CD4+, CD8+ and CD8+ TEMRA cells.

The sequence came from a human donor with multiple sclerosis. Specimen: CD4+ T cells from PBMCs. Recombination joined TRBV20-1 with TRBJ2-1, and 15 junctional nucleotides match TRBD2. The CDR3 here reads CSASGTSGRNEQFF. The nucleotide sequence is TGCAGTGCTAGTGGGACTAGCGGGAGGAATGAGCAGTTCTTC.